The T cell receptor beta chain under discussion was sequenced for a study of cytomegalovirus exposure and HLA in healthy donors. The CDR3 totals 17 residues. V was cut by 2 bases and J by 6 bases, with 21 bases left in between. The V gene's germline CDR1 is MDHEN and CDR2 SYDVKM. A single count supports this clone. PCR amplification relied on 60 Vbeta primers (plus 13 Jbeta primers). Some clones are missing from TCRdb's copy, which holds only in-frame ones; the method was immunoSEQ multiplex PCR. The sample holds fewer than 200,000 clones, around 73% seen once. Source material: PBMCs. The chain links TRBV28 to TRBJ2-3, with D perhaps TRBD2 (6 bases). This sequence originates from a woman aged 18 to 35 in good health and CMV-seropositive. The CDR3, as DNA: TGTGCCAGCAGTTTAAGGAGGGAAGGCGGGGAGGTGGATACGCAGTATTTT. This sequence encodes CASSLRREGGEVDTQYF.